Following are 14 T cell receptor beta chains from one sample sequenced in a study of T cell responses to AZD1222 COVID-19 vaccine. The assay was immunoSEQ multiplex PCR, and TCRdb's table has in-frame clones only and misses some. Of 150,000 to 200,000 clones listed, about 90% are singletons. The sequencing here drew on peripheral blood, taken 28 days after the second AZD1222 dose. The receptors here all came from an adult who received the AZD1222 COVID-19 vaccine.

J is TRBJ1-4 and V is TRBV7-2; tentatively, D is TRBD1 (6 bases). The germline gives CDR1 SGHTA, CDR2 FQGNSA. This CDR3 is 15 amino acids long. Deletions cut 4 bases from V and 3 bases from J, with 12 bases between. The CDR3 coding sequence is TGTGCCAGCAGCTCTCAGGGGATGGCTAATGAAAAACTGTTTTTT. Translating it yields CASSSQGMANEKLFF.

This clone was recorded once. As DNA, the CDR3 is TGTGCCAGCAGTACTCAGGGTTACGAGCAGTACTTC. Protein sequence: CASSTQGYEQYF. The V and J genes are TRBV27 and TRBJ2-7; a possible D gene is TRBD1 (5 bases). The germline gives CDR1 MNHEY, CDR2 SMNVEV (reference sequence). This CDR3 comprises 12 residues. With 5 bases removed from V and 4 bases from J, the gap between germline ends came to 9 bases.

This sequence joins TRBV4-1 and TRBJ2-5, with D unclear. This CDR3 is 11 amino acids long. Trimming took 4 bases from V and 2 from J, leaving 2 bases between them. From germline, CDR1 is MGHRA and CDR2 YSYEKL. The CDR3 is CASSLQETQYF. In DNA, the CDR3 is TGCGCCAGCAGCCTTCAAGAGACCCAGTACTTC.

This sequence joins TRBV28 and TRBJ1-6; 7 nucleotides agree with TRBD1. The CDR3 loop spans 14 amino acids. The V gene's germline CDR1 is MDHEN and CDR2 SYDVKM. V was pared by 5 bases and J by 6 bases, with 4 bases of the junction left unmatched. CDR3: CASSTGTVNSPLHF. CDR3 bases: TGTGCCAGCAGTACCGGGACAGTTAATTCACCCCTCCACTTT.

V gene TRBV6-6 combines with J gene TRBJ1-2, with TRBD1 matching 7 bases. V shed 7 bases and J 2 bases; nucleotides not matched to a gene: 4. The CDR3 sequence is 13 residues long. Per germline, CDR1 MNHNY and CDR2 SVGAGI (reference sequence). The CDR3 nucleotides are TGTGCCAGCACTCCGACAGGGAACTATGGCTACACCTTC. This encodes CASTPTGNYGYTF.

The CDR3 loop is CAWSVQRNQPQHF. As DNA, the CDR3 is TGTGCCTGGAGTGTACAGAGGAATCAGCCCCAGCATTTT. V is TRBV30 and J is TRBJ1-5; no clear D gene. Trimming removed 0 bases from V and 4 bases from J, with 7 bases in between. CDR1 is GTSNPN and CDR2 is SVGIG in the germline V gene (reference sequence). The CDR3 is 13 amino acids.

J is TRBJ2-7 and V is TRBV19; the match to TRBD1 covers 10 bases. Germline CDR1 reads LNHDA; CDR2 reads SQIVND (reference sequence). The CDR3 loop spans 15 amino acids. Trimming removed 5 bases from V and 8 bases from J; junction bases left unmatched: 12. The CDR3 nucleotides are TGTGCCAGTAGTTCCCGGGACAGGGGATCACCCCAGCAGTACTTC. This codes for CASSSRDRGSPQQYF.

Details on this clone: Other DNA sequences in the sample encode the same CDR3. The chain couples TRBV10-3 to TRBJ1-1, with D perhaps matching TRBD1 (5 bases). Germline V gives CDR1 ENHRY, CDR2 SYGVKD. The CDR3 consists of 13 residues. Trimming left V 4 bases short and J 1 base short, with 7 bases between. As DNA, the CDR3 is TGTGCCATCAGTGCTCAGGGGAACACTGAAGCTTTCTTT. Translating gives CAISAQGNTEAFF.

The genes are TRBV6-6 and TRBJ1-4; 10 bases line up with TRBD1. After removal of 5 bases from V and 0 bases from J, the junction contained 3 bases not matched to a gene. Germline CDR1 reads MNHNY; CDR2 reads SVGAGI (reference sequence). The CDR3 length is 16 residues. CDR3: CASSHGQGATNEKLFF. The CDR3 DNA follows: TGTGCCAGCAGTCATGGACAGGGGGCAACTAATGAAAAACTGTTTTTT.

The sample holds a few counts of this clone. V gene TRBV6-5 combines with J gene TRBJ1-5, with D perhaps TRBD1 (5 bases). The V and J ends lost 5 bases and 7 bases respectively, with 18 bases between them. CDR3 size: 15 residues. Germline V gene data show CDR1 as MNHEY and CDR2 as SVGAGI. The CDR3 loop is CASSPRQWREQPQHF. CDR3 nucleotides: TGTGCCAGCAGTCCGCGACAGTGGCGGGAGCAGCCCCAGCATTTT.

The genes are TRBV7-8 and TRBJ1-1; 7 bases line up with TRBD1. The germline V gene has CDR1 SGHVS and CDR2 FQNEAQ. The length of the CDR3 is 15 residues. The J segment lost 3 bases and the V segment lost 1 base, leaving 5 bases of the junction unmatched. The CDR3 region is CASSLGFRGDTEAFF. The CDR3 DNA is TGTGCCAGCAGCTTAGGTTTCAGGGGGGACACTGAAGCTTTCTTT.

This chain connects TRBV7-9 to TRBJ2-7; D gene unclear. Germline values: CDR1 SEHNR, CDR2 FQNEAQ (reference sequence). Trimming shortened V by 1 base and J by 0 bases, and 19 bases separated the two germline ends. CDR3 length: 18 residues. CDR3 in DNA: TGTGCCAGCAGCTTAGAAAGGAAAGTCAGGAGTACCTCCTACGAGCAGTACTTC. Its protein product is CASSLERKVRSTSYEQYF.

The chain links TRBV5-6 to TRBJ2-5; 7 nucleotides agree with TRBD2. This CDR3 is 14 amino acids long. The J segment lost 4 bases and the V segment lost 4 bases, leaving 7 bases of the junction unmatched. Germline CDR1 reads SGHDT; CDR2 reads YYEEEE. Here the CDR3 DNA reads TGTGCCAGCAGCCCTGGGACTATGGTAGAGACCCAGTACTTC. Translated, it gives CASSPGTMVETQYF.

The rearrangement uses TRBV6-5 and TRBJ1-5; TRBD1 is a possible D gene (5 bases). The germline V gene encodes CDR1 MNHEY and CDR2 SVGAGI. V lost 8 bases to trimming and J lost 6 bases, with 17 bases between them. CDR3 length equals 14 residues. In DNA, the CDR3 is TGTGCCAGCGGGGAGTTAGGTGGGGGTCAGCCCCAGCATTTT. It codes for CASGELGGGQPQHF.